Below, 12 T cell receptor beta chains from the same sample are listed, as sequenced in a study of blood T cell repertoires in COVID-19. TCRdb's table, derived via immunoSEQ multiplex PCR, lists solely in-frame clones and lacks some. The sample lists about 170,000 clones, more than 75% occurring once. The source material was peripheral blood. The receptors were gathered from a man aged 18 to 30 with active or convalescent COVID-19.

The V call is TRBV9, the J call TRBJ1-2; D unresolved. The CDR3 is made up of 14 amino acids. Trimming stripped 0 bases from V and 1 base from J, with 7 bases between. The germline gives CDR1 SGDLS, CDR2 YYNGEE. The CDR3: CASSVAQSNYGYTF. The CDR3 DNA follows: TGTGCCAGCAGCGTAGCACAAAGTAACTATGGCTACACCTTC.

The V and J genes are TRBV7-8 and TRBJ1-1; perhaps TRBD1 as D (5 bases). The ends were cut back, 5 bases at V and 4 bases at J, with 8 bases in the middle. CDR1 is SGHVS and CDR2 is FQNEAQ in the germline V gene. This CDR3 region has 12 residues. The CDR3 DNA follows: TGTGCCAGCAGCGCAGGGCCCACTGAAGCTTTCTTT. Its translation: CASSAGPTEAFF. The entire variable domain, with the rest obtained from reference TRBV7-8 and TRBJ1-1, is as follows: GAGVSQSPRYKVAKRGQDVALRCDPISGHVSLFWYQQALGQGPEFLTYFQNEAQLDKSGLPSDRFFAERPEGSVSTLKIQRTQQEDSAVYLCASSAGPTEAFFGQGTRLTVV.

The chain is built from TRBV9 and TRBJ2-7; 8 bases line up with TRBD1. The CDR3 runs 16 residues. Unmatched junction bases numbered 9, after V lost 0 bases and J lost 4 bases. The germline CDR1 and CDR2 sequences are SGDLS and YYNGEE. CDR3 residues: CASSVGPQGAGYEQYF. CDR3 nucleotides: TGTGCCAGCAGCGTAGGCCCCCAGGGGGCAGGATACGAGCAGTACTTC.

In its sample, this clone was seen once. CDR3 nucleotides: TGTGCCAGCAGTTTGGTTTCAGGGCCCCCTGGAAACACCATATATTTT. The encoded protein is CASSLVSGPPGNTIYF. V is TRBV6-5 and J is TRBJ1-3; D is perhaps TRBD1 (5 bases). The length of the CDR3 is 16 residues. Germline lookup yields CDR1 MNHEY and CDR2 SVGAGI. Between the trimmed V and J ends, which lost 4 bases and 2 bases, there was a span of 15 bases.

The rearrangement links TRBV28 to TRBJ2-7, with 8 bases that match TRBD1. There are 15 residues in the CDR3. Germline V lookup: CDR1 MDHEN, CDR2 SYDVKM. V shed 6 bases and J 2 bases; nucleotides not matched to a gene: 9. The CDR3 sequence is CASSHGQGRTYEQYV. The CDR3 bases are TGTGCCAGCAGCCACGGACAGGGAAGAACCTACGAGCAGTACGTC.

This chain connects TRBV9 to TRBJ1-1, with 12 bases matching TRBD1. The CDR3 length is 17 residues. In germline, CDR1 is SGDLS, CDR2 YYNGEE. V lost 8 bases and J lost 6; bases outside the gene matches: 17. CDR3: CASNSGTGGAKVAEAFF. In DNA form, the CDR3 reads TGTGCCAGTAATTCCGGGACAGGGGGCGCCAAGGTCGCTGAAGCTTTCTTT.

The chain has TRBV6-5 and TRBJ1-2; D might be TRBD1 (6 bases). Per the germline V gene, CDR1 is MNHEY and CDR2 is SVGAGI. The CDR3 totals 13 residues. V was clipped by 2 bases and J by 8 bases, with 12 bases between them. CDR3: CASSYLGQGGYTF. CDR3 in DNA: TGTGCCAGCAGTTACCTCGGGCAGGGGGGCTACACCTTC.

As regards this clone: This specimen includes other DNA sequences encoding the same CDR3. The V gene is TRBV9, the J gene TRBJ2-7, with 9 bases that match TRBD2. J gave up 2 bases and V 0 bases, and 3 bases lay outside the gene matches. The CDR3 loop spans 15 amino acids. CDR1 and CDR2 from the germline V gene are SGDLS and YYNGEE. The CDR3 here is CASSVGAGGPYEQYF. CDR3 bases: TGTGCCAGCAGCGTAGGTGCGGGAGGGCCCTACGAGCAGTACTTC.

The chain is built from TRBV29-1 and TRBJ2-2, with D unresolved. This CDR3 has 13 amino acids. Trimming stripped 3 bases from V and 7 bases from J, with 12 bases between. CDR1 and CDR2 (germline): SQVTM, ANQGSEA. CDR3 coding DNA: TGCAGCGTTGAGATCGGAGAAGTCGGGGAGCTGTTTTTT. The encoded protein is CSVEIGEVGELFF.

V gene TRBV7-2 combines with J gene TRBJ2-7, with 7 bases aligning to TRBD2. Germline values: CDR1 SGHTA, CDR2 FQGNSA. Germline trimming cut 1 base from V and 1 base from J; bases unmatched to any gene: 10. The CDR3 has 17 residues. The CDR3 DNA follows: TGTGCCAGCAGCTTAGTAGCGGGTGCCGCGGATTCCTACGAGCAGTACTTC. As protein: CASSLVAGAADSYEQYF.

This chain connects TRBV19 to TRBJ1-3, with D perhaps matching TRBD1 (5 bases). There are 15 residues in the CDR3. The V end was cut by 6 bases, the J end by 2 bases, with 14 bases between. Germline CDR1 is LNHDA and CDR2 is SQIVND (reference sequence). In DNA, the CDR3 is TGTGCCAGTAGACCCCGGGCAGGGACTGGAAACACCATATATTTT. Amino acid sequence: CASRPRAGTGNTIYF.

The chain employs TRBV4-1 and TRBJ1-4; 7 bases are shared with TRBD1. Germline trimming cut 1 base from V and 6 bases from J; bases unmatched to any gene: 11. This CDR3 is built from 17 residues. CDR1 is MGHRA and CDR2 is YSYEKL in the germline V gene. The chain's CDR3 is CASSQGERTGGYEKLFF. The CDR3 DNA sequence: TGCGCCAGCAGCCAAGGAGAAAGGACAGGAGGTTATGAAAAACTGTTTTTT.